This entry lists 14 T cell receptor beta chains sequenced from one sample in a study of beta chain features in type 1 diabetes. No antigens are known for them. The isolated RNA, all of it, was reverse transcribed, so expressed TCRB transcripts were what got sequenced. Profiled with immunoSEQ multiplex PCR; TCRdb holds only in-frame clones, not every one. The sample has around 280,000 clones, approximately 16% seen once. General observations from the study: There was a moderate but significant shortening of TCRB CDR3s in all four CD4+ subsets of Type 1 diabetes patients.

Material: naive CD4+ T cells from blood. These receptors all stem from a man aged 18 to 30 with type 1 diabetes.

The rearrangement uses TRBV28 and TRBJ1-1; 8 bases are a match to TRBD1. The V and J ends lost 3 bases and 5 bases, in that order; junction bases with no gene match: 5. Per germline, CDR1 MDHEN and CDR2 SYDVKM. The CDR3 contains 14 residues. DNA of the CDR3: TGTGCCAGCAGTTTGACAGGGGAGGAAACTGAAGCTTTCTTT. Amino acid sequence: CASSLTGEETEAFF.

V usage is TRBV2 and J usage is TRBJ2-3; the match to TRBD2 covers 9 bases. The trim removed 10 bases at V and 4 bases at J, leaving 15 bases unmatched. The CDR3 is 16 amino acids. From germline, CDR1 is SNHLY and CDR2 FYNNEI. CDR3 sequence reads: CAIRRGGGAISDTQYF. In DNA form, the CDR3 reads TGTGCCATCCGGAGAGGCGGGGGGGCCATTTCAGATACGCAGTATTTT.

The chain combines TRBV29-1 with TRBJ2-3; 11 bases align to TRBD1. J gave up 6 bases and V 3 bases, and 2 bases lay outside the gene matches. The CDR3 runs 13 residues. Germline lookup yields CDR1 SQVTM and CDR2 ANQGSEA. Written as DNA, the CDR3 is TGCAGCGTTGAGGGACAGGGGGGGGATACGCAGTATTTT. It translates to CSVEGQGGDTQYF.

This clone came up a few times. The rearrangement links TRBV19 to TRBJ1-1; 12 bases map to TRBD1. This CDR3 is built from 16 residues. Looked up from germline, CDR1 is LNHDA and CDR2 is SQIVND (reference sequence). Trimming cost V 5 bases and J 5 bases; bases outside gene matches: 9. The CDR3 sequence is CASSGGGTGGKTEAFF. CDR3 sequence (DNA): TGTGCCAGTAGTGGAGGAGGGACAGGGGGCAAAACTGAAGCTTTCTTT.

This clone was observed a handful of times. The rearrangement joins TRBV2 to TRBJ2-7; 9 positions match TRBD2. Per the germline V gene, CDR1 is SNHLY and CDR2 is FYNNEI. CDR3 length equals 12 residues. The J segment lost 2 bases and the V segment lost 11 bases, leaving 4 bases of the junction unmatched. CDR3 DNA: TGTGCCGGAGGCGGGGGGGCCTACGAGCAGTACTTC. It codes for CAGGGGAYEQYF. Full variable domain (remainder filled in from reference TRBV2 and TRBJ2-7): EPEVTQTPSHQVTQMGQEVILRCVPISNHLYFYWYRQILGQKVEFLVSFYNNEISEKSEIFDDQFSVERPDGSNFTLKIRSTKLEDSAMYFCAGGGGAYEQYFGPGTRLTVT.

The J gene is TRBJ2-3, the V gene TRBV4-1; TRBD2 matches 9 bases. Looked up from germline, CDR1 is MGHRA and CDR2 is YSYEKL. The CDR3 has 19 residues. With V trimmed by 5 bases and J by 0 bases, 15 bases remained unmatched. The CDR3 here is CASSERASGGTTSTDTQYF. In DNA form, the CDR3 reads TGCGCCAGCAGCGAGAGGGCGAGCGGGGGGACCACTAGCACAGATACGCAGTATTTT.

This chain uses TRBV7-2 with TRBJ2-7, with 7 bases aligning to TRBD1. J was trimmed by 6 bases and V by 1 base; bases with no gene match: 3. CDR3 length equals 13 residues. The germline gives CDR1 SGHTA, CDR2 FQGNSA. CDR3 DNA: TGTGCCAGCAGCTTAGTAGACAGGGTCGAGCAGTACTTC. This sequence encodes CASSLVDRVEQYF. Using reference TRBV7-2 and TRBJ2-7 for the parts outside the CDR3, the full variable domain is GAGVSQSPSNKVTEKGKDVELRCDPISGHTALYWYRQSLGQGLEFLIYFQGNSAPDKSGLPSDRFSAERTGGSVSTLTIQRTQQEDSAVYLCASSLVDRVEQYFGPGTRLTVT.

This clone has more than one count but fewer than ten. The chain carries TRBV29-1 and TRBJ2-1, with D maybe TRBD1 (5 bases). From germline, CDR1 is SQVTM and CDR2 ANQGSEA. Trimming removed 5 bases from V and 5 bases from J, with 13 bases in between. There are 13 residues in the CDR3. In DNA form, the CDR3 reads TGCAGCGTTCGACAGTTGTTAAACAATGAGCAGTTCTTC. Protein sequence: CSVRQLLNNEQFF.

The rearrangement joins TRBV4-2 to TRBJ2-7; D uncertain. Deletions cut 0 bases from V and 0 bases from J, with 9 bases between. Looked up from germline, CDR1 is LGHNA and CDR2 is YNFKEQ. The CDR3 runs 15 residues. CDR3 loop: CASSQDPLSSYEQYF. CDR3 bases: TGTGCCAGCAGCCAAGATCCCCTAAGCTCCTACGAGCAGTACTTC.

Concerning this clone itself: Other DNA sequences in the sample encode the same CDR3. The rearrangement joins TRBV5-1 to TRBJ2-7; weak D call: TRBD1 (5 bases). Between the trimmed V and J ends, which lost 0 bases and 4 bases, there was a span of 5 bases. The CDR3 is 12 amino acids. Per the germline V gene, CDR1 is SGHRS and CDR2 is YFSETQ. This CDR3 is CASSLDRYEQYF. The CDR3 region has the DNA TGCGCCAGCAGCTTGGACAGGTACGAGCAGTACTTC.

This clone was observed a handful of times. This likely comes from a read error, as the CDR3 has no conserved phenylalanine or tryptophan at its end. The J gene is TRBJ2-7, the V gene TRBV28; D ambiguous. The V gene lost 8 bases and the J gene lost 10 bases, with 12 bases spanning the gap. Germline V gene sequence: CDR1 MDHEN, CDR2 SYDVKM. The CDR3 loop spans 10 amino acids. Here the CDR3 DNA reads TGTGCCAGCGGGTTCCCCTTACAGTACAAC. This sequence encodes CASGFPLQYN.

The table lists this clone with a few counts. The CDR3 region is CASSWGRAGNTEAFF. In nucleotides, the CDR3 is TGTGCCAGCAGTTGGGGGAGGGCGGGGAACACTGAAGCTTTCTTT. The rearrangement uses TRBV28 and TRBJ1-1, with D perhaps matching TRBD1 (5 bases). This CDR3 comprises 15 residues. Per germline, CDR1 MDHEN and CDR2 SYDVKM. V was clipped by 4 bases and J by 1 base, with 13 bases between them.

This chain links TRBV7-2 with TRBJ2-5; D ambiguous. Trimming took off 2 bases at V and 5 bases at J, with 6 bases between the two ends. The CDR3 is 12 residues long. Per germline, CDR1 SGHTA and CDR2 FQGNSA. CDR3 bases: TGTGCCAGCAGCTTATGGCAGGAGACCCAGTACTTC. It yields the protein CASSLWQETQYF.

This chain links TRBV5-1 with TRBJ2-7; weak D call: TRBD1 (5 bases). Trimming removed 7 bases from V and 6 bases from J, with 17 bases in between. The germline CDR1 and CDR2 sequences are SGHRS and YFSETQ. The CDR3 loop spans 13 amino acids. DNA of the CDR3: TGCGCCAGCCGATACCAGGGTACGAGCGAGCAGTACTTC. It yields the protein CASRYQGTSEQYF. Using reference TRBV5-1 and TRBJ2-7 for the parts outside the CDR3, the full variable domain is KAGVTQTPRYLIKTRGQQVTLSCSPISGHRSVSWYQQTPGQGLQFLFEYFSETQRNKGNFPGRFSGRQFSNSRSEMNVSTLELGDSALYLCASRYQGTSEQYFGPGTRLTVT.